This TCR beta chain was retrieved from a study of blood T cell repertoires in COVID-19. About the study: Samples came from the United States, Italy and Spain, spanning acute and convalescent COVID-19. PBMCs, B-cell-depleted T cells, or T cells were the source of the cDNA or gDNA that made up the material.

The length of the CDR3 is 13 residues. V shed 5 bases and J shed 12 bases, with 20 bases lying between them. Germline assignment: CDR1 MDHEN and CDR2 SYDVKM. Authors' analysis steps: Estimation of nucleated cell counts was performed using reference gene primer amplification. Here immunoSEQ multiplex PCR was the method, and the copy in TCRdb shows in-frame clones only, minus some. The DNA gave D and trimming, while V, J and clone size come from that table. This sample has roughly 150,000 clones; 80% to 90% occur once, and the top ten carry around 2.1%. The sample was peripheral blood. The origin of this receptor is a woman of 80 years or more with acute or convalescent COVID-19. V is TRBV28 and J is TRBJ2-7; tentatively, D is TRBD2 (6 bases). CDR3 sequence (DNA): TGTGCCAGCAGTCCATACCGGGACTCCGTGCTGTACTTC. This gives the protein CASSPYRDSVLYF.